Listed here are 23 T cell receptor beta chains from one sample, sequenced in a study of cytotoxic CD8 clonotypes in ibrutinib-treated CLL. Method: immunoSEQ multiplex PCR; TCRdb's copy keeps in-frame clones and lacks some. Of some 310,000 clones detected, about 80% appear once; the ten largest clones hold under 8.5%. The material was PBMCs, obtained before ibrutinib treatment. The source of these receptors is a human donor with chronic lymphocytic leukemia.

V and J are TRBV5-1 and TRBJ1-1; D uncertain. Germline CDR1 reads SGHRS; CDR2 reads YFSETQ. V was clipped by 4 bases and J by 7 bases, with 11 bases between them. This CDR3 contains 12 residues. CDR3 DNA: TGCGCCAGCAGCAATCCACTAGGTGAAGCTTTCTTT. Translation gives CASSNPLGEAFF.

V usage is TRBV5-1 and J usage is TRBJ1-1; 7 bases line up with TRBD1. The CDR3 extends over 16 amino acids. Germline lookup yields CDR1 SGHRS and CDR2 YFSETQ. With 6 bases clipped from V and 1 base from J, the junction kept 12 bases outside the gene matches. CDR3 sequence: CASTPGGRGGNTEAFF. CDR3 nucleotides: TGCGCCAGCACCCCCGGGGGCAGGGGGGGGAACACTGAAGCTTTCTTT.

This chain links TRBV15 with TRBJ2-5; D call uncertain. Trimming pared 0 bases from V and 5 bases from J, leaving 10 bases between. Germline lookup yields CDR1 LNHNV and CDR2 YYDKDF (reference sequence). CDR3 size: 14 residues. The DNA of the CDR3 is TGTGCCACCAGCAGAGATGTGGTCTGGGAGACCCAGTACTTC. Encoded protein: CATSRDVVWETQYF.

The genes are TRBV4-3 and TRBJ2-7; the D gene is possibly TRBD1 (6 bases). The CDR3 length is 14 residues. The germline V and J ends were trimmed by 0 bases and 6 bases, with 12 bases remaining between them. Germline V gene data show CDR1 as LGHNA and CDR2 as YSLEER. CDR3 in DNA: TGCGCCAGCAGCCAAGATCACAGGGACCTCGAGCAGTACTTC. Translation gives CASSQDHRDLEQYF.

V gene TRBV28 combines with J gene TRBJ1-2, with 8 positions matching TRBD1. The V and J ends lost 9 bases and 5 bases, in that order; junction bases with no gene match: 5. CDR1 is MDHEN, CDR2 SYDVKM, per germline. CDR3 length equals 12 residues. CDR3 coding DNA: TGTGCCAGTCAGACAGGGGTGTATGGCTACACCTTC. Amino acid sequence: CASQTGVYGYTF.

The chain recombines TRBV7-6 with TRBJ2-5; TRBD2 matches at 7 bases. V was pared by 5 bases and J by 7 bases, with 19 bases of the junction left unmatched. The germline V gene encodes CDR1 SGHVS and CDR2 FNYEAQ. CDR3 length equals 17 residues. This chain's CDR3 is CASSPGTTRGVSGTQYF. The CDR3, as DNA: TGTGCCAGCAGCCCTGGGACTACCCGGGGAGTATCGGGGACCCAGTACTTC.

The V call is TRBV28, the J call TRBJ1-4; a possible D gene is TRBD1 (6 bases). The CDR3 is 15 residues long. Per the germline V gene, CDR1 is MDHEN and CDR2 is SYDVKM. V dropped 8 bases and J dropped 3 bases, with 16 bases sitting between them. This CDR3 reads CASLTGSFANEKLFF. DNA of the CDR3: TGTGCCAGCCTTACAGGGTCTTTTGCTAATGAAAAACTGTTTTTT.

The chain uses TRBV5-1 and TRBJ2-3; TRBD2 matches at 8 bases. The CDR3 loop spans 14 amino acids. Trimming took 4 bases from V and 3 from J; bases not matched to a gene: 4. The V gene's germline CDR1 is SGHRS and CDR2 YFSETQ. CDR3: CASSRAGDTDTQYF. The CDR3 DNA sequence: TGCGCCAGCAGCCGAGCGGGAGATACAGATACGCAGTATTTT.

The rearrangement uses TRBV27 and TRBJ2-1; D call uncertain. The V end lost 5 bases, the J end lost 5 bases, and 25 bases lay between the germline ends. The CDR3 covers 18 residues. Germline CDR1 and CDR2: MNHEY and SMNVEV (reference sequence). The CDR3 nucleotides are TGTGCCAGCAGTAGAAAGCCCGGTCTGCAGTCGGGCCACAATGAGCAGTTCTTC. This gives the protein CASSRKPGLQSGHNEQFF.

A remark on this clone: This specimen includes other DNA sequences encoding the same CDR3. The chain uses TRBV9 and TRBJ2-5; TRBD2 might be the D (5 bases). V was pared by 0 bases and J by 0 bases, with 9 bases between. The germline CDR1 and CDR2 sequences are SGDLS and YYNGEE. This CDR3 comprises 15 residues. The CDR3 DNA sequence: TGTGCCAGCAGCGTAGGGGCGGGCAACCAAGAGACCCAGTACTTC. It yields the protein CASSVGAGNQETQYF.

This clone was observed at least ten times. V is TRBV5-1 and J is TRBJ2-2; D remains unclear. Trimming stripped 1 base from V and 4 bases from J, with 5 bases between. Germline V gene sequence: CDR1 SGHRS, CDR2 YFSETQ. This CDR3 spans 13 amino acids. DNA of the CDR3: TGCGCCAGCAGCTTGTGGTCCACCGGGGAGCTGTTTTTT. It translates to CASSLWSTGELFF.

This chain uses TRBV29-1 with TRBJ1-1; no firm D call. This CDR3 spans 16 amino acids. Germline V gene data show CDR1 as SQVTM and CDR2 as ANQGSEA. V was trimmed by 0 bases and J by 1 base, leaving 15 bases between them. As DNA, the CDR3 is TGCAGCGTTGAAGACACCCCCGACAATCCGAACACTGAAGCTTTCTTT. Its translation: CSVEDTPDNPNTEAFF. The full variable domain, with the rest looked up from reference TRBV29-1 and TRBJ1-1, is SAVISQKPSRDICQRGTSLTIQCQVDSQVTMMFWYRQQPGQSLTLIATANQGSEATYESGFVIDKFPISRPNLTFSTLTVSNMSPEDSSIYLCSVEDTPDNPNTEAFFGQGTRLTVV.

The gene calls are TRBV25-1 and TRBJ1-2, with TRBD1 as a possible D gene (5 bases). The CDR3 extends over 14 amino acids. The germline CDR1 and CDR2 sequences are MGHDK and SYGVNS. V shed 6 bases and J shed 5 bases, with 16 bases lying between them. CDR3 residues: CASRVQGGDYGYTF. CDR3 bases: TGTGCCAGCAGAGTGCAGGGCGGAGATTATGGCTACACCTTC.

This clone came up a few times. The CDR3 coding sequence is TGTGCCAGCTCACCGCGAGAGGGCACAGATACGCAGTATTTT. Translation: CASSPREGTDTQYF. This chain links TRBV18 with TRBJ2-3; D not resolved. V lost 3 bases, J lost 1 base, and 8 bases lay in between. Germline V CDR1 and CDR2: KGHSH, LQKENI. The CDR3 loop spans 14 amino acids.

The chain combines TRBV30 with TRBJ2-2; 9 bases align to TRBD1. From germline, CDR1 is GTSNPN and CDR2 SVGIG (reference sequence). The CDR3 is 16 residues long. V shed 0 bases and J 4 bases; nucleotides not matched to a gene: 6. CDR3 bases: TGTGCCTGGAGTGTATTGGGGACAGGGCCCACCGGGGAGCTGTTTTTT. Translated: CAWSVLGTGPTGELFF.

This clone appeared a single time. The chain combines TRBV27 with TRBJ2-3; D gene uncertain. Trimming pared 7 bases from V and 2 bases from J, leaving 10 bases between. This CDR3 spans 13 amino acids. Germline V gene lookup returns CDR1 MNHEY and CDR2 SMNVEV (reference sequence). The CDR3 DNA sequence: TGTGCCAGCAAAGGCGGAGCCACAGATACGCAGTATTTT. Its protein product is CASKGGATDTQYF.

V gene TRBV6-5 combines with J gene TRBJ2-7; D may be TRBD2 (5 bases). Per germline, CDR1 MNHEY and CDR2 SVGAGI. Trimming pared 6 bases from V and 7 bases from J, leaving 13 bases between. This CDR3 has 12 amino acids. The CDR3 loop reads CASSPLPGEQYF. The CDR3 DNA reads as TGTGCCAGCAGCCCCCTCCCGGGAGAGCAGTACTTC.

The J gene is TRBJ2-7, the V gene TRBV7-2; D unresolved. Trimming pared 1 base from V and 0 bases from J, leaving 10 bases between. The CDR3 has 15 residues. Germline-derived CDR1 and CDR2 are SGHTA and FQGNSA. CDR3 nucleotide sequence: TGTGCCAGCAGCTTAGAAGCTGTCCCCTCCTACGAGCAGTACTTC. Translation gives CASSLEAVPSYEQYF.

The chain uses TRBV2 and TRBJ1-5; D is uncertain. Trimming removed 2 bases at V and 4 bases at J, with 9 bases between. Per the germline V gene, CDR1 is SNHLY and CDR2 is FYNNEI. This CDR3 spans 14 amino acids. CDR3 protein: CASSENAGNQPQHF. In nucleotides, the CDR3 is TGTGCCAGCAGTGAAAATGCTGGGAATCAGCCCCAGCATTTT.

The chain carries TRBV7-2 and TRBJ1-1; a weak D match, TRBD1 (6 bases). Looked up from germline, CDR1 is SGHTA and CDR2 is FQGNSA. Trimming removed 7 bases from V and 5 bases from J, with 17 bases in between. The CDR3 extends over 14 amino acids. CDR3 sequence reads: CASNIQGGRTEAFF. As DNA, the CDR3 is TGTGCCAGCAACATACAGGGAGGGAGGACTGAAGCTTTCTTT.

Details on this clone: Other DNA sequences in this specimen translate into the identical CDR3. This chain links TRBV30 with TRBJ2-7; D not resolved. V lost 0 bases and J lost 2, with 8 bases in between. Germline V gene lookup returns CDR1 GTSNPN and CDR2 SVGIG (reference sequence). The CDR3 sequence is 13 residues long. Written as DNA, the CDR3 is TGTGCCTGGAGTGTAGCCTCTCCCTACGAGCAGTACTTC. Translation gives CAWSVASPYEQYF.

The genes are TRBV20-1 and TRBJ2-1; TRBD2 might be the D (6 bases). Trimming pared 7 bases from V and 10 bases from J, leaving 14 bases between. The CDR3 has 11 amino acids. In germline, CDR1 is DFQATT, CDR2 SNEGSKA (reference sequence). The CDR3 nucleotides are TGCAGTGTTGTCGGGAGCAGCGAGCAGTTCTTC. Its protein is CSVVGSSEQFF.

In DNA, the CDR3 is TGTGCCAGCAGCCTCCGGGGTACAGATACGCAGTATTTT. It codes for CASSLRGTDTQYF. This chain links TRBV6-5 with TRBJ2-3; weak D call: TRBD2 (5 bases). Trimming stripped 6 bases from V and 3 bases from J, with 10 bases between. CDR1 is MNHEY, CDR2 SVGAGI, per germline. CDR3 length: 13 amino acids.